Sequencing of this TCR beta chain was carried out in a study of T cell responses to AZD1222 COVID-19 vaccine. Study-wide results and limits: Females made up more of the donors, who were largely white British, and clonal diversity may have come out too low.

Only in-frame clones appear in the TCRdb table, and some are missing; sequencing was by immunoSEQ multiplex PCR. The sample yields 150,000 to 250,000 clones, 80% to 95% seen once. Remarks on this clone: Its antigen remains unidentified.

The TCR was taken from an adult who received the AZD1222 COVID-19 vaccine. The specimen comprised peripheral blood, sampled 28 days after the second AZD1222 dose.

This chain's CDR3 is CASSGRGGNREVSGYTF. CDR3 DNA: TGTGCCAGCAGCGGTAGGGGTGGGAACAGGGAGGTTTCTGGCTACACCTTC. V gene TRBV9 combines with J gene TRBJ1-2; D perhaps matches TRBD1 (6 bases). The V gene's germline CDR1 is SGDLS and CDR2 YYNGEE. The CDR3 is 17 residues long. Deletions cut 3 bases from V and 7 bases from J, with 25 bases between.